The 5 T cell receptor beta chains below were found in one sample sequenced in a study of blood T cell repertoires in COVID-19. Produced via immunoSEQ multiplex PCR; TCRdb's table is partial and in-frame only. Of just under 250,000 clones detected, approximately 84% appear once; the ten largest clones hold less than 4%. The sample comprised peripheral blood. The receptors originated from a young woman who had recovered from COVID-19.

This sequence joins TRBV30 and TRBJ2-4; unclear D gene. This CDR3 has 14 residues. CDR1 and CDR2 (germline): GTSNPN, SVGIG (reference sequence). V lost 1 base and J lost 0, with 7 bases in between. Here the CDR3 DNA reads TGTGCCTGGAGTGGCGTTTTAGCCAAAAACATTCAGTACTTC. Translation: CAWSGVLAKNIQYF. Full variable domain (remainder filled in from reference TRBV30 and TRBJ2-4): SQTIHQWPATLVQPVGSPLSLECTVEGTSNPNLYWYRQAAGRGLQLLFYSVGIGQISSEVPQNLSASRPQDRQFILSSKKLLLSDSGFYLCAWSGVLAKNIQYFGAGTRLSVL.

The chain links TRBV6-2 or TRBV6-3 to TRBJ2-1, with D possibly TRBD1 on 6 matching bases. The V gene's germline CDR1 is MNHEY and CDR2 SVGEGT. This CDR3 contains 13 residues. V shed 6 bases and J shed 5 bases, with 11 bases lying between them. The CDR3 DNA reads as TGTGCCAGCAGCCTCGGACAGAACAATGAGCAGTTCTTC. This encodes CASSLGQNNEQFF.

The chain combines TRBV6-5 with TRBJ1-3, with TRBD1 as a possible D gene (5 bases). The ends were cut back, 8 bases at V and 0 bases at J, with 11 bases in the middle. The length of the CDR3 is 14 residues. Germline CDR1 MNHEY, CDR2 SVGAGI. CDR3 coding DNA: TGTGCCAGCTCACAGGCTAGCTCTGGAAACACCATATATTTT. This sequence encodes CASSQASSGNTIYF.

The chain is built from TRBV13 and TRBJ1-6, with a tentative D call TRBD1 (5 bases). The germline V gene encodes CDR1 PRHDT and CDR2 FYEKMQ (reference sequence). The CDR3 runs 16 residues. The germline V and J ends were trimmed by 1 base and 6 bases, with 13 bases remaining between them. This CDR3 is CASSLVDNPGNSPLHF. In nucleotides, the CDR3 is TGTGCCAGCAGCTTAGTGGACAACCCGGGTAATTCACCCCTCCACTTT. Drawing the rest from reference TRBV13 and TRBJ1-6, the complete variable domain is AAGVIQSPRHLIKEKRETATLKCYPIPRHDTVYWYQQGPGQDPQFLISFYEKMQSDKGSIPDRFSAQQFSDYHSELNMSSLELGDSALYFCASSLVDNPGNSPLHFGNGTRLTVT.

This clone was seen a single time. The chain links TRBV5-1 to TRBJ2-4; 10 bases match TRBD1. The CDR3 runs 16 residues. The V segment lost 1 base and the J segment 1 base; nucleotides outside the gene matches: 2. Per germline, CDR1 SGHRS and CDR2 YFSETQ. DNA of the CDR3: TGCGCCAGCAGCTTGAGGGGACAGGGGGCCAAAAACATTCAGTACTTC. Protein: CASSLRGQGAKNIQYF.